This T cell receptor beta chain was sequenced in a study of T cell responses to AZD1222 COVID-19 vaccine. Study-wide findings and caveats: Mostly white British, mostly female donors; authors suggested clonal diversity may be underestimated. Just a handful of AZD1222 recipients were seropositive at baseline.

A remark on this clone: The antigen remains unidentified.

The CDR3 is made up of 15 amino acids. Germline V CDR1 and CDR2: SGHTA, FQGTGA. The V end lost 1 base, the J end lost 7 bases, and 16 bases lay between the germline ends. TCRdb's table, derived via immunoSEQ multiplex PCR, lists solely in-frame clones and lacks some. The sample gives 90,000 to 120,000 clones, about nine tenths of which show up once; approximately 4% is in the top ten. This chain uses TRBV7-3 with TRBJ1-1; the D is unclear. Sequenced material: peripheral blood, taken on day 0 of AZD1222 vaccination. The receptor's source is an adult in good health. CDR3 residues: CASSLNNRISNEAFF. CDR3 DNA sequence: TGTGCCAGCAGCTTAAATAATCGGATATCAAATGAAGCTTTCTTT.